The 9 T cell receptor beta chains given below trace back to one sample, sequenced in a study of Ad26.COV2.S vaccination and SARS-CoV-2 variants (dated by TCRdb to the early 2020s). This specimen's treatment or condition label, per the study, means: some 20 received Ad26.COV2.S at low or high dose, single or two shots; roughly 5 received placebo; per-sample allocation not given. Repertoires of vaccine and placebo recipients were sequenced from samples collected on day 63 after the first injection. The library was produced with the immunoSEQ multiplex PCR assay. In its TCRdb copy, this immuneACCESS table keeps in-frame sequences only and misses some clones. Where compared with another copy, unresolved V genes explain less than half of these, and the others have no known cause. This sample has about 390,000 clones in its table, and 88% of those were observed once. The ten most abundant clones make up approximately 3.7% of the sample.

The specimen comprised peripheral blood, sampled in a trial of Ad26.COV2.S vaccine versus placebo. These receptors originate from a person between 18 and 65 years old who received the Ad26.COV2.S COVID-19 vaccine or a placebo.

The gene calls are TRBV5-5 and TRBJ2-6; tentative D call: TRBD2 (6 bases). CDR1 is SGHKS, CDR2 YYEKEE, per germline (reference sequence). The V and J ends lost 0 bases and 2 bases respectively, with 6 bases between them. The CDR3 extends over 15 amino acids. The CDR3 sequence is CASSLGGTGANVLTF. CDR3 coding DNA: TGTGCCAGCAGCTTGGGCGGGACTGGGGCCAACGTCCTGACTTTC.

The chain is built from TRBV5-1 and TRBJ2-5, with 13 bases lining up with TRBD2. The CDR3 extends over 16 amino acids. Trimming removed 4 bases from V and 1 base from J; junction bases left unmatched: 4. Germline values: CDR1 SGHRS, CDR2 YFSETQ. The CDR3 loop reads CASSPRLAGGQETQYF. In DNA, the CDR3 is TGCGCCAGCAGCCCCCGACTAGCGGGGGGCCAAGAGACCCAGTACTTC.

The chain uses TRBV2 and TRBJ2-4; 9 bases line up with TRBD2. This CDR3 region has 15 residues. Germline V gene data show CDR1 as SNHLY and CDR2 as FYNNEI. The J segment lost 14 bases and the V segment lost 7 bases, leaving 18 bases of the junction unmatched. This CDR3 is CASKATGTSRAVEYF. CDR3 in DNA: TGTGCCAGCAAGGCAACCGGGACTAGCAGGGCAGTAGAGTACTTC.

The rearrangement joins TRBV3-1 (or the pseudogene TRBV3-2) to TRBJ2-1; D remains ambiguous. The V gene lost 1 base and the J gene lost 1 base, with 14 bases spanning the gap. Germline values: CDR1 LGHDT, CDR2 YNNKEL (reference sequence). This CDR3 has 17 amino acids. The CDR3 DNA sequence: TGTGCCAGCAGCCAAGGACGAGGCCCCGGTTCCTACAATGAGCAGTTCTTC. Residues: CASSQGRGPGSYNEQFF.

The chain has TRBV5-5 and TRBJ2-7; D remains unclear. V was shortened by 4 bases and J by 1 base, with 9 bases between the two germline ends. This CDR3 is built from 13 residues. Germline-derived CDR1 and CDR2 are SGHKS and YYEKEE (reference sequence). CDR3 loop: CASSLMGSYEQYF. Written as DNA, the CDR3 is TGTGCCAGCAGCCTTATGGGGTCCTACGAGCAGTACTTC.

This sequence joins TRBV6-5 and TRBJ2-3; unclear D gene. V was cut by 2 bases and J by 2 bases, with 8 bases left in between. Per germline, CDR1 MNHEY and CDR2 SVGAGI. CDR3 length: 14 amino acids. The chain's CDR3 is CASSYTGITDTQYF. The DNA for the CDR3 is TGTGCCAGCAGTTACACGGGCATCACAGATACGCAGTATTTT.

This sequence joins TRBV3-1 (or the pseudogene TRBV3-2) and TRBJ2-5; TRBD1 agrees at 7 bases. The V gene end was trimmed by 3 bases and the J gene end by 1 base; junction bases not matched to a gene: 5. From germline, CDR1 is LGHDT and CDR2 YNNKEL (reference sequence). The CDR3 length is 15 residues. CDR3 DNA sequence: TGTGCCAGCAGCCAGCGGACAGGCCTCCAAGAGACCCAGTACTTC. Translating gives CASSQRTGLQETQYF.

The rearrangement links TRBV7-9 to TRBJ2-1; TRBD2 aligns across 14 bases. The CDR3 has 16 amino acids. Looked up from germline, CDR1 is SEHNR and CDR2 is FQNEAQ (reference sequence). J was trimmed by 7 bases and V by 0 bases; bases with no gene match: 2. The CDR3 nucleotides read TGTGCCAGCAGCTTAGCGTGGACTAGCGGGGGGAATGAGCAGTTCTTC. Protein product: CASSLAWTSGGNEQFF.

The chain has TRBV24-1 and TRBJ2-2, with no clear D. The CDR3 covers 12 residues. Germline V gives CDR1 KGHDR, CDR2 SFDVKD. The V gene lost 8 bases and the J gene lost 1 base, with 4 bases spanning the gap. CDR3 coding DNA: TGTGCCACCAACGAGAACACCGGGGAGCTGTTTTTT. Translating it yields CATNENTGELFF.